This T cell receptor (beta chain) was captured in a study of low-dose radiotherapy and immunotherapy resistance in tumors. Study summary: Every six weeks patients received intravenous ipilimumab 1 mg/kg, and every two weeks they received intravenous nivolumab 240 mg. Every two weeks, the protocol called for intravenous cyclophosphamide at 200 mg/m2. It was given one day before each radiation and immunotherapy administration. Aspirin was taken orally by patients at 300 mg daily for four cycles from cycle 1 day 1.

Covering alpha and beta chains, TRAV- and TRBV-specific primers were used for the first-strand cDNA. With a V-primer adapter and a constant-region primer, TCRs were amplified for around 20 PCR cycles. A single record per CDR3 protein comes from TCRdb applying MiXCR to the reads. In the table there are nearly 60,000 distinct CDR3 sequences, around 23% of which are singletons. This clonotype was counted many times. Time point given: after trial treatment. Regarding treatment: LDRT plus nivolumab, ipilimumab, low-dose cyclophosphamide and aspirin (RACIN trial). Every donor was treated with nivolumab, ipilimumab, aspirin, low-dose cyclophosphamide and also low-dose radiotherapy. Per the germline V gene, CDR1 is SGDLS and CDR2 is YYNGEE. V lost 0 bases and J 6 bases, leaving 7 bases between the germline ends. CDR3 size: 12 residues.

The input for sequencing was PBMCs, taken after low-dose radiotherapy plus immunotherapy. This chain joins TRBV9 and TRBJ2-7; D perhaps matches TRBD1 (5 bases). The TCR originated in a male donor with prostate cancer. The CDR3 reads CASSVEGPEQYF. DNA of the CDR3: TGTGCCAGCAGCGTAGAGGGGCCCGAGCAGTACTTC. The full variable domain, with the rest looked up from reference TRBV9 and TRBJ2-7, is DSGVTQTPKHLITATGQRVTLRCSPRSGDLSVYWYQQSLDQGLQFLIQYYNGEERAKGNILERFSAQQFPDLHSELNLSSLELGDSALYFCASSVEGPEQYFGPGTRLTVT.